This T cell receptor (beta chain) was obtained from a study of patients and donors after allogeneic stem cell transplantation. From the RT-PCR reads, TCRdb called clonotypes with MiXCR, one entry per CDR3 protein. The table lists fewer than 200,000 distinct CDR3 sequences, about 32% of them singletons. Germline CDR1 and CDR2: SGHRS and YFSETQ. CDR3 length equals 14 residues. With 1 base removed from V and 7 bases from J, the gap between germline ends came to 14 bases. The gene calls are TRBV5-1 and TRBJ1-1; possibly TRBD1 for D (6 bases). The sequencing input was blood, either unsorted or a sorted T cell fraction (not recorded which). The clonotype comes from a human donor who was either an allogeneic HSCT recipient or a stem cell or donor lymphocyte infusion donor (not recorded which). It is not recorded whose cells these are; they may come from a transplant donor. As DNA, the CDR3 is TGCGCCAGCAGCTTGTTCGGGGGCGGGGATGAAGCTTTCTTT. Translating it yields CASSLFGGGDEAFF.